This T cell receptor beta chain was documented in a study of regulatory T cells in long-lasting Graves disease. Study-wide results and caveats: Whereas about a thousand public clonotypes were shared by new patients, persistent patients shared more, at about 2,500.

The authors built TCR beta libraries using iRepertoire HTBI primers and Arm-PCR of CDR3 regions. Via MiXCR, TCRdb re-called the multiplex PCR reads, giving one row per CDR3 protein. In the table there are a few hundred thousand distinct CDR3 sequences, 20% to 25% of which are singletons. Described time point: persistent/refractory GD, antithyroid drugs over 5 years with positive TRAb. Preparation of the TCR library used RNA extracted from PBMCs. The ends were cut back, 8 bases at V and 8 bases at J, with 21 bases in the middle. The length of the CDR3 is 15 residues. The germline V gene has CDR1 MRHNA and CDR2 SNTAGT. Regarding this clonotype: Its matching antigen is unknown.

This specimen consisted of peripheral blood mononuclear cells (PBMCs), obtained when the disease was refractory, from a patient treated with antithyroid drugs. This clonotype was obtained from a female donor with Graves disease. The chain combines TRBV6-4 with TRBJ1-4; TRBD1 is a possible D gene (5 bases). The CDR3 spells CASWVGPLAYEKLFF. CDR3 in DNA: TGTGCCAGCTGGGTGGGACCTTTGGCCTACGAAAAACTGTTTTTT.